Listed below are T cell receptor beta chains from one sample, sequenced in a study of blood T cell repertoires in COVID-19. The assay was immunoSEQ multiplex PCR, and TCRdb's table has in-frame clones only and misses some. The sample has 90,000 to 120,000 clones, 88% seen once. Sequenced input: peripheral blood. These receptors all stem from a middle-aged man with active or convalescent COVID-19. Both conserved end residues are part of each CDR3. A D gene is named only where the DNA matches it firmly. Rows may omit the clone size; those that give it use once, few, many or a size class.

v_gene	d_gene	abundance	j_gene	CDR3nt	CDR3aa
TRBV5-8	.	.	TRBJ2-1	TGTGCCAGCAGCTTGCTACAGGGCCAGTACAATGAGCAGTTCTTC	CASSLLQGQYNEQFF
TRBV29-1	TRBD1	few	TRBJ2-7	TGCAGCGTGGGACAGGTGGTAGACGAGCAGTACTTC	CSVGQVVDEQYF
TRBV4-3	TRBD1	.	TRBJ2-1	TGCGCCAGCAGCCAAGAACGGACAGGGGGACGTGAGCAGTTCTTC	CASSQERTGGREQFF
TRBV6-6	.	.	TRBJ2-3	TGTGCCAGCGAGGGGGGCACAGATACGCAGTATTTT	CASEGGTDTQYF
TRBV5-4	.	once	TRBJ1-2	TGTGCCAGCAGCTTGGACGGGAACTATGGCTACACCTTC	CASSLDGNYGYTF
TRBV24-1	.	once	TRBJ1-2	TGTGCCACCAGTGAAACAGGGTTAAGCTATGGCTACACCTTC	CATSETGLSYGYTF
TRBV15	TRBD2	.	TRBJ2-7	TGTGCCACCAGCAGAGGGACTAGCCGGTACGAGCAGTACTTC	CATSRGTSRYEQYF
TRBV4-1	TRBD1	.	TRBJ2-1	TGCGCCAGCAGCAGGGACAGGAAGAATGAGCAGTTCTTC	CASSRDRKNEQFF
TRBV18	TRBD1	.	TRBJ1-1	TGTGCCAGCTCCTCCGGGACAGGGAGGACTGAAGCTTTCTTT	CASSSGTGRTEAFF
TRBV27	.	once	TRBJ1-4	TGTGCCAGCAGTGCACACAGGGTAGGGGAAAAACTGTTTTTT	CASSAHRVGEKLFF
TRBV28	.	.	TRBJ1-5	TGTGCCAGCAGAGGACACAGAAGGGATCAGCCCCAGCATTTT	CASRGHRRDQPQHF
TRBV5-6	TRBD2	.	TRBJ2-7	TGTGCCAGCAGCTTGATAACTAGCGGGAAGTACTACGAGCAGTACTTC	CASSLITSGKYYEQYF
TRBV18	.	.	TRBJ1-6	TGTGCCAGCTCACCAAGGCAGGGCAATAATTCACCCCTCCACTTT	CASSPRQGNNSPLHF
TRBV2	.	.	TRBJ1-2	TGTGCCAGCAGTGAAGCCCGGGTTAGAGACGGCTATGGCTACACCTTC	CASSEARVRDGYGYTF